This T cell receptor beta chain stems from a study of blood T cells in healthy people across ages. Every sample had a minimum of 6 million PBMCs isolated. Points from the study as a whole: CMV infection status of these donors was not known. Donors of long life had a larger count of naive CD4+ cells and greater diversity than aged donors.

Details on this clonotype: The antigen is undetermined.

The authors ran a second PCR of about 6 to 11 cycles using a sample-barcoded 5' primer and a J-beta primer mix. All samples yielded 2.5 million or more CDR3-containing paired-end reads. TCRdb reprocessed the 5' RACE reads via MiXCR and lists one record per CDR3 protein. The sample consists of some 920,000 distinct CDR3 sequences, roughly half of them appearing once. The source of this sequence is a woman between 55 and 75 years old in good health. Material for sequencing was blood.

In nucleotides, the CDR3 is TGTGCCTTACTCTCCCGGACAGGAGGGACTGAAGCTTTCTTT. Translation: CALLSRTGGTEAFF. The chain has TRBV30 and TRBJ1-1; 7 bases are shared with TRBD1. The V segment lost 7 bases and the J segment 5 bases; nucleotides outside the gene matches: 13. Germline V gene lookup returns CDR1 GTSNPN and CDR2 SVGIG (reference sequence). The CDR3 is 14 amino acids.